The source of this T cell receptor beta chain is a study of T cells after yellow fever vaccination. TCRdb passed the 5' RACE reads through MiXCR, listing each CDR3 protein once. The sample records roughly 310,000 distinct CDR3 sequences, less than 4.5% being singletons. Germline loops: CDR1 DFQATT, CDR2 SNEGSKA (reference sequence). This CDR3 contains 19 residues. Trimming removed 0 bases at V and 1 base at J, with 24 bases between. The sample consisted of PBMCs, taken on the day of the yellow fever booster vaccination. This sequence joins TRBV20-1 and TRBJ1-1, with D maybe TRBD1 (5 bases). This TCR was sampled from a man in his late teens or twenties who received the YFV17D yellow fever vaccine. The CDR3 loop is CSARDEEVWGAGSNTEAFF. CDR3 sequence (DNA): TGCAGTGCTAGAGATGAAGAGGTATGGGGCGCAGGGTCGAACACTGAAGCTTTCTTT.